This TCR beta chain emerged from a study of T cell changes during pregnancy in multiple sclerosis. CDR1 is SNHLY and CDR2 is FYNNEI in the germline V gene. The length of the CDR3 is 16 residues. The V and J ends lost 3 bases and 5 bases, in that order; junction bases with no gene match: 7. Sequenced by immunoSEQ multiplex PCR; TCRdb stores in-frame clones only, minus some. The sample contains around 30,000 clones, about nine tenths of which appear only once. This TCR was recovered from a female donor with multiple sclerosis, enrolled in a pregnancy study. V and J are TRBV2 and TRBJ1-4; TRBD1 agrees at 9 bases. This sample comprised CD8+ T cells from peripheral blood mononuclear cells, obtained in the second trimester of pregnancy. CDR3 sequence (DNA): TGTGCCAGCAGTGATCGACGGGGACAGGGAAATGAAAAACTGTTTTTT. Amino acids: CASSDRRGQGNEKLFF.